This record covers a single T cell receptor (beta chain). What it recognizes is unknown. In the PCR, 60 Vbeta and 13 Jbeta primers were used. Repertoires were generated with immunoSEQ multiplex PCR, while TCRdb's copy carries only in-frame clones and drops some. This table holds tens of thousands of clones, about 64% found once. CDR3 length: 17 residues. V gave up 4 bases and J gave up 0 bases, with 19 bases separating them. In germline, CDR1 is SGDLS, CDR2 YYNGEE. The data stem from a study of cytomegalovirus exposure and HLA in healthy donors. Study-wide results and limits: The study flagged some 170 TCR beta chains as cytomegalovirus-associated. Earlier analysis found most TCR beta V segments productive about 87% or about 30% of the time.

Everyone who donated was a healthy bone marrow donor. The chain is built from TRBV9 and TRBJ1-2; D is undetermined. This sequence was found in a male donor in good health and CMV-seropositive. Sequenced sample: PBMCs. CDR3 amino acids: CASSLRTVPLANYGYTF. The CDR3 DNA reads TGTGCCAGCAGCCTTCGAACGGTCCCGTTAGCTAACTATGGCTACACCTTC.